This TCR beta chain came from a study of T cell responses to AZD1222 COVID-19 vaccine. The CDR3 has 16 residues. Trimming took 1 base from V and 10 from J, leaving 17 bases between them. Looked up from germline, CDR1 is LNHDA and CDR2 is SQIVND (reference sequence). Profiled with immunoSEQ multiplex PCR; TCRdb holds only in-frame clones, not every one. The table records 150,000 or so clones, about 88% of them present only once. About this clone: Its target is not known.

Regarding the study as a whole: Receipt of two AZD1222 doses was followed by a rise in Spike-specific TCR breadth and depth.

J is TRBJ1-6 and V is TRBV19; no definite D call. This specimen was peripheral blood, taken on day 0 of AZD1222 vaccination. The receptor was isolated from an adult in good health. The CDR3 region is CASSIGANPTGSPLHF. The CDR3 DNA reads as TGTGCCAGTAGTATAGGGGCTAATCCTACGGGCTCACCCCTCCACTTT.